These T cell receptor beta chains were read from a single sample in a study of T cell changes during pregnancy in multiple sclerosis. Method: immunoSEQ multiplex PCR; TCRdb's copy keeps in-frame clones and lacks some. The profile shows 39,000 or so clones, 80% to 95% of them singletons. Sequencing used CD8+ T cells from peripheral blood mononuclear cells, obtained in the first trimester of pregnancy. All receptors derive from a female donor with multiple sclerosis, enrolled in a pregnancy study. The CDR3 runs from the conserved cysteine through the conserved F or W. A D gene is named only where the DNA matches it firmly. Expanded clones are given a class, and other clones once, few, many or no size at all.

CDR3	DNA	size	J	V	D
CASSLNNYEQYF	TGTGCCAGCAGCTTAAATAACTACGAGCAGTACTTC	once	TRBJ2-7	TRBV7-6	NA
CASSIEGTGYTEAFF	TGTGCCAGTAGTATAGAGGGGACAGGGTACACTGAAGCTTTCTTT	NA	TRBJ1-1	TRBV19	TRBD1
CASSFVPVNEQFF	TGTGCCAGCAGTTTTGTCCCGGTCAATGAGCAGTTCTTC	NA	TRBJ2-1	TRBV27	NA
CSVDRGQDLSTDTQYF	TGCAGCGTTGACCGGGGACAGGACCTCAGCACAGATACGCAGTATTTT	NA	TRBJ2-3	TRBV29-1	TRBD1
CASSRRTWGSLNTEAFF	TGTGCCAGCAGCCGAAGGACATGGGGCAGTTTGAACACTGAAGCTTTCTTT	once	TRBJ1-1	TRBV5-8	NA
CASSLWGDTIYF	TGTGCCAGCAGCCTTTGGGGGGACACCATATATTTT	few	TRBJ1-3	TRBV9	NA
CASADSSYEQYF	TGCGCCAGCGCGGACAGCTCCTACGAGCAGTACTTC	NA	TRBJ2-7	TRBV5-1	NA
CASSLVGGPEQFF	TGTGCCAGCAGCTTAGTCGGGGGGCCTGAGCAGTTCTTC	NA	TRBJ2-1	TRBV11-2	NA
CASSQDGPAGGQTDTQYF	TGCGCCAGCAGCCAAGATGGCCCAGCGGGGGGGCAGACAGATACGCAGTATTTT	NA	TRBJ2-3	TRBV4-3	TRBD2
CASSPSGGNTEAFF	TGTGCCAGCAGTCCATCAGGGGGGAACACTGAAGCTTTCTTT	NA	TRBJ1-1	TRBV28	TRBD1
CASSGDSTSQPQHF	TGTGCCAGCAGCGGGGACAGCACTTCTCAGCCCCAGCATTTT	NA	TRBJ1-5	TRBV9	TRBD1
CASRGTGEETQYF	TGTGCCAGCAGGGGGACTGGAGAAGAGACCCAGTACTTC	NA	TRBJ2-5	TRBV27	NA
CASRVGTSGSSDEQFF	TGTGCCAGCAGAGTGGGGACTAGCGGGAGTAGCGATGAGCAGTTCTTC	NA	TRBJ2-1	TRBV2	TRBD2
CAIRDSYSNQPQHF	TGTGCCATCAGGGACAGCTATAGCAATCAGCCCCAGCATTTT	few	TRBJ1-5	TRBV6-6	TRBD1
CASSLSPSRVQYF	TGTGCCAGCAGCCTAAGTCCAAGCCGGGTTCAGTACTTC	NA	TRBJ2-4	TRBV7-2	NA
CASSYQGVRYEQYF	TGTGCCAGCAGTTACCAGGGGGTGCGCTACGAGCAGTACTTC	NA	TRBJ2-7	TRBV6-5	TRBD1
CASSYRVGDGYTF	TGTGCCAGCAGTTACAGGGTAGGGGATGGCTACACCTTC	NA	TRBJ1-2	TRBV2	NA
CASSEDRVTEAFF	TGTGCCAGCAGTGAAGACAGGGTCACTGAAGCTTTCTTT	NA	TRBJ1-1	TRBV2	NA
CASSIDPRGGTGANVLTF	TGTGCCAGTAGTATAGACCCAAGGGGGGGTACCGGGGCCAACGTCCTGACTTTC	NA	TRBJ2-6	TRBV19	NA
CASTALDGAPEAFF	TGTGCCAGCACCGCCTTGGATGGGGCTCCTGAAGCTTTCTTT	once	TRBJ1-1	TRBV27	NA
CASSSDSMEQYF	TGTGCCAGCAGCTCGGACAGTATGGAGCAGTACTTC	NA	TRBJ2-7	TRBV13	NA
CASSSGQQETQYF	TGCGCCAGCAGCTCGGGACAGCAAGAGACCCAGTACTTC	NA	TRBJ2-5	TRBV5-1	TRBD1
CASSIGAGSGYNEQFF	TGTGCCAGTAGTATAGGAGCTGGTAGCGGGTACAATGAGCAGTTCTTC	NA	TRBJ2-1	TRBV19	TRBD2
CASSQGQGGGTGELFF	TGTGCCAGCAGCCAAGGACAGGGAGGAGGGACCGGGGAGCTGTTTTTT	NA	TRBJ2-2	TRBV13	TRBD1
CAWRRTGANTGELFF	TGTGCCTGGAGAAGAACAGGGGCGAACACCGGGGAGCTGTTTTTT	once	TRBJ2-2	TRBV30	TRBD1
CSVTTDMTDTQYF	TGCAGCGTTACGACAGATATGACAGATACGCAGTATTTT	few	TRBJ2-3	TRBV29-1	NA
CASGFETGGEKMNTEAFF	TGTGCTAGTGGTTTTGAGACAGGGGGCGAAAAAATGAACACTGAAGCTTTCTTT	NA	TRBJ1-1	TRBV12-5	TRBD1
CASSQERMGLDTEAFF	TGTGCCAGTAGCCAGGAGAGAATGGGGCTTGACACTGAAGCTTTCTTT	NA	TRBJ1-1	TRBV19	NA
CASSQDSQGADEQYF	TGCGCCAGCAGCCAAGATTCACAGGGGGCAGACGAGCAGTACTTC	NA	TRBJ2-7	TRBV4-1	TRBD1
CASSRPGLADTDTQYF	TGTGCCAGCAGCCGTCCGGGACTAGCAGACACAGATACGCAGTATTTT	NA	TRBJ2-3	TRBV7-9	TRBD2
CSVEGGPYNEQFF	TGCAGCGTTGAAGGGGGCCCCTACAATGAGCAGTTCTTC	few	TRBJ2-1	TRBV29-1	NA
CASSLGQGGSNQPQHF	TGTGCCAGCAGTTTGGGACAGGGCGGAAGCAATCAGCCCCAGCATTTT	NA	TRBJ1-5	TRBV27	TRBD1
CASSLGAGLSAGELFF	TGCGCCAGCAGCTTGGGAGCAGGGTTATCAGCCGGGGAGCTGTTTTTT	NA	TRBJ2-2	TRBV5-1	NA
CASSKTATGELFF	TGTGCCAGTAGTAAGACAGCAACCGGGGAGCTGTTTTTT	many	TRBJ2-2	TRBV19	NA
CASSLRQGGWASYEQYF	TGTGCCAGCAGCTTGAGACAGGGAGGTTGGGCCTCCTACGAGCAGTACTTC	NA	TRBJ2-7	TRBV5-4	NA
CASSRDRGNQPQHF	TGTGCCAGCAGTAGGGACAGGGGGAATCAGCCCCAGCATTTT	NA	TRBJ1-5	TRBV2	TRBD1
CAWSVQGSISSYEQYF	TGTGCCTGGAGTGTACAGGGTTCGATCAGCTCCTACGAGCAGTACTTC	NA	TRBJ2-7	TRBV30	NA
CASSSSGTGTYEQYF	TGTGCCAGCAGCTCCAGCGGGACAGGGACCTACGAGCAGTACTTC	NA	TRBJ2-7	TRBV11-1	TRBD1
CASSFGQDILPQHF	TGTGCCAGCAGTTTCGGACAGGACATCTTGCCCCAGCATTTT	NA	TRBJ1-5	TRBV28	TRBD1
CASSLRDRSYEQYF	TGTGCCAGCAGCTTAAGGGACAGATCCTACGAGCAGTACTTC	NA	TRBJ2-7	TRBV7-9	TRBD1
CASSSLARAGTDTQYF	TGTGCCAGCAGCTCGCTAGCCCGGGCGGGCACAGATACGCAGTATTTT	NA	TRBJ2-3	TRBV7-6	NA
CASSQDRDRVWEQYF	TGCGCCAGCAGCCAGGACCGGGACAGGGTTTGGGAGCAGTACTTC	few	TRBJ2-7	TRBV4-1	TRBD1
CASSSDQRSEQYF	TGTGCCAGCAGTTCCGACCAGCGATCCGAGCAGTACTTC	once	TRBJ2-7	TRBV27	NA
CAISEEGEIDTQYF	TGTGCCATCAGTGAGGAGGGGGAAATAGATACGCAGTATTTT	NA	TRBJ2-3	TRBV10-3	NA
CASSVRAGQPQHF	TGTGCCAGCAGTGTGAGGGCAGGTCAGCCCCAGCATTTT	NA	TRBJ1-5	TRBV6-1	NA
CASSQDGASGSNTQYF	TGCGCCAGCAGCCAAGATGGGGCTAGCGGGAGTAATACGCAGTATTTT	NA	TRBJ2-3	TRBV4-1	TRBD2
CASSQDPATYHEQFF	TGCGCCAGCAGCCAAGACCCCGCAACCTACCATGAGCAGTTCTTC	NA	TRBJ2-1	TRBV4-3	NA
CASTFSTGTYEQYF	TGTGCCAGCACCTTTTCGACAGGGACCTACGAGCAGTACTTC	NA	TRBJ2-7	TRBV11-2	TRBD1
CASRLGQTYEQYF	TGTGCCAGTAGGTTGGGACAGACCTACGAGCAGTACTTC	NA	TRBJ2-7	TRBV19	TRBD1
CASSVVESGGNGYTF	TGTGCCAGCAGCGTAGTTGAGTCAGGGGGGAATGGCTACACCTTC	NA	TRBJ1-2	TRBV9	TRBD1
CASSQDSIFTYEQYF	TGCGCCAGCAGCCAGGACTCTATCTTCACCTACGAGCAGTACTTC	NA	TRBJ2-7	TRBV4-1	NA
CSVNLLGHFGEQYF	TGCAGCGTAAACTTATTAGGACACTTTGGCGAGCAGTACTTC	once	TRBJ2-7	TRBV29-1	NA
CASSLGGFGYGYTF	TGTGCCAGCAGCTTGGGGGGGTTCGGCTATGGCTACACCTTC	NA	TRBJ1-2	TRBV13	NA
CASSPQGQGSNQPQHF	TGTGCCAGCAGTCCACAGGGACAGGGGAGCAATCAGCCCCAGCATTTT	NA	TRBJ1-5	TRBV6-6	TRBD1
CASSLPVNGGSEAFF	TGTGCCAGCAGTTTACCCGTGAATGGGGGGTCTGAAGCTTTCTTT	NA	TRBJ1-1	TRBV28	NA
CASSLVLAGNEQFF	TGTGCCAGCAGCTTAGTACTAGCGGGTAATGAGCAGTTCTTC	NA	TRBJ2-1	TRBV11-1	TRBD2
CASSLAPGSGQYF	TGTGCCAGCAGCTTAGCCCCCGGGAGTGGGCAGTACTTC	NA	TRBJ2-7	TRBV7-6	NA